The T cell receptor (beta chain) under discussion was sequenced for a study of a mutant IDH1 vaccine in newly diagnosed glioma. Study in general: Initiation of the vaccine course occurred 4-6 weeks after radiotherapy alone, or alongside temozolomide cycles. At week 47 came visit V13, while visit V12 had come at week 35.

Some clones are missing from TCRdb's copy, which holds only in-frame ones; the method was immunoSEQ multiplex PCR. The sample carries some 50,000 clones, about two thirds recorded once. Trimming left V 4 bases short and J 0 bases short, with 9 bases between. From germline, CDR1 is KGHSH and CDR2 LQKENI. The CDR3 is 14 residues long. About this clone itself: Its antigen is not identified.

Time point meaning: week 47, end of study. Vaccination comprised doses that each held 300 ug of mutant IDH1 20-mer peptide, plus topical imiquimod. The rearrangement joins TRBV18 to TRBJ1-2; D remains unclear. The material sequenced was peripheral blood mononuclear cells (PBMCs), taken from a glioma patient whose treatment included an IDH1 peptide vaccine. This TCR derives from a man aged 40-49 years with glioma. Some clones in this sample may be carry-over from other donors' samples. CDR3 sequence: CASSLDLANYGYTF. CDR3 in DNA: TGTGCCAGCTCACTGGACCTAGCTAACTATGGCTACACCTTC.